This T cell receptor (beta chain) was sequenced during a study of radiotherapy plus CTLA-4 blockade in lung cancer. TCRdb's copy holds only in-frame clones and misses some; the assay was immunoSEQ multiplex PCR. This sample carries about 85,000 clones, 70% to 90% of them seen once, and the ten largest clones take just over 2%. Germline CDR1 and CDR2: SGHTA and FQGNSA. V lost 1 base and J 1 base, leaving 10 bases between the germline ends. The CDR3 loop spans 15 amino acids. The chain combines TRBV7-2 with TRBJ1-1, with D perhaps matching TRBD1 (6 bases). Material: peripheral blood, obtained from a patient treated with radiotherapy plus ipilimumab. The receptor comes from a human donor with non-small cell lung cancer who had a partial response to radiotherapy plus ipilimumab. Written as DNA, the CDR3 is TGTGCCAGCAGCTTAGGACAGGTAGCGAACACTGAAGCTTTCTTT. Its translation: CASSLGQVANTEAFF.